This note documents a single TCR beta chain sequence. The V end lost 5 bases, the J end lost 7 bases, and 11 bases lay between the germline ends. This CDR3 region has 12 residues. The sample belongs to a study of early T cells in non-severe SARS-CoV-2 infection. MiXCR was run by TCRdb on the 5' RACE reads, yielding one entry per CDR3 protein. The table records fewer than 85,000 distinct CDR3 sequences, around 10% of them present only once. The source is an adult who was a healthcare worker with PCR-confirmed SARS-CoV-2 infection or an uninfected control (not recorded which). J is TRBJ1-1 and V is TRBV12-3 or TRBV12-4; weak D call: TRBD1 (6 bases). The source material was whole blood. The CDR3 loop reads CASSEDSDEAFF. The CDR3 DNA reads TGTGCCAGCAGTGAGGACAGTGATGAAGCTTTCTTT.